The T cell receptor (beta chain) described here comes from a study of shared clonotypes between healthy human individuals. The overall study: Researchers drew samples from a couple of women and a few men aged 18 to 49.

Overall study results and limits: In having few donors, the study represented limited genetic and exposure-history diversity.

Germline V lookup: CDR1 MDHEN, CDR2 SYDVKM. This CDR3 region has 11 residues. V was cut by 3 bases and J by 11 bases, with 8 bases left in between. With respect to this clone: Its cognate antigen is unknown.

Donors had no recently reported acute infections or vaccinations and were HIV-negative. The table came from immunoSEQ multiplex PCR; TCRdb's copy has only in-frame clones and leaves some out. The sample contains under 600,000 clones, around 80% of which appear only once. This chain connects TRBV28 to TRBJ1-5, with D uncertain. Material for sequencing was PBMCs. The TCR was taken from a woman in her 40s in good health. Some clones in this sample may be carry-over from other donors' samples. The CDR3 protein is CASSFRRAQHF. In DNA, the CDR3 is TGTGCCAGCAGTTTTCGCCGGGCCCAGCATTTT.